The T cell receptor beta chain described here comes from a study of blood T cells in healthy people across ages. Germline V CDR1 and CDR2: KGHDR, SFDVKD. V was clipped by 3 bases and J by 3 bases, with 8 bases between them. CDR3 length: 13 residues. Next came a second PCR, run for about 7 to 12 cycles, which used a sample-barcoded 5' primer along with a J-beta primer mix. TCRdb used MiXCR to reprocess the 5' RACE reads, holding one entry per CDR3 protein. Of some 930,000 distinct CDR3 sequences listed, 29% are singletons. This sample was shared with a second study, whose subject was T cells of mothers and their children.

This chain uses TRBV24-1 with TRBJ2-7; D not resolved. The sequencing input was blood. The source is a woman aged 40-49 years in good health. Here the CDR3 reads CATSDGVFYEQYF. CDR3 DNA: TGTGCCACCAGTGATGGGGTGTTCTACGAGCAGTACTTC.